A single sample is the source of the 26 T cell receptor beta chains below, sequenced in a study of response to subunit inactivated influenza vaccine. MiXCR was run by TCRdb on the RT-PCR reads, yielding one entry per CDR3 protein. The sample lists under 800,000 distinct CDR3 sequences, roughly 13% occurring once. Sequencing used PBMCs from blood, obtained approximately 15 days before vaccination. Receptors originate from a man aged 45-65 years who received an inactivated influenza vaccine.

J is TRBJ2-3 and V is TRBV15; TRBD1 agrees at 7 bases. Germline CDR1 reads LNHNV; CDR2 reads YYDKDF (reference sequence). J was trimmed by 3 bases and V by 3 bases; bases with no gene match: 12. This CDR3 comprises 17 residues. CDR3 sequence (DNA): TGTGCCACCAGCAGCAGAGGGGGCCCCCCGTGTACAGATACGCAGTATTTT. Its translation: CATSSRGGPPCTDTQYF.

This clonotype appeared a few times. CDR3 amino acids: CASSLGQAGTEAFF. The DNA for the CDR3 is TGTGCCAGCAGCTTGGGACAGGCGGGCACTGAAGCTTTCTTT. The chain is built from TRBV5-6 and TRBJ1-1; the D gene is possibly TRBD1 (6 bases). Germline CDR1 and CDR2: SGHDT and YYEEEE. This CDR3 has 14 amino acids. Trimming stripped 0 bases from V and 4 bases from J, with 10 bases between.

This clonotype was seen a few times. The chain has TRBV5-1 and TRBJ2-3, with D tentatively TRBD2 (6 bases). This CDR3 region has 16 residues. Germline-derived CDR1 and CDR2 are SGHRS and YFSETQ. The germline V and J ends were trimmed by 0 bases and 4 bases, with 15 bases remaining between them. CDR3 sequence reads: CASSLVGGVPADTQYF. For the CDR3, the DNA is TGCGCCAGCAGCTTGGTTGGCGGGGTTCCGGCAGATACGCAGTATTTT.

As DNA, the CDR3 is TGTGCCAGCAGCTTTAGCGGGAGGGCCGACATTCAGTACTTC. Its protein product is CASSFSGRADIQYF. This chain links TRBV7-9 with TRBJ2-4, with 11 bases identical to TRBD2. CDR1 and CDR2 from the germline V gene are SEHNR and FQNEAQ (reference sequence). The CDR3 has 14 amino acids. Trimming removed 3 bases from V and 8 bases from J; junction bases left unmatched: 3. The whole variable domain, remainder taken from reference TRBV7-9 and TRBJ2-4, is DTGVSQNPRHKITKRGQNVTFRCDPISEHNRLYWYRQTLGQGPEFLTYFQNEAQLEKSRLLSDRFSAERPKGSFSTLEIQRTEQGDSAMYLCASSFSGRADIQYFGAGTRLSVL.

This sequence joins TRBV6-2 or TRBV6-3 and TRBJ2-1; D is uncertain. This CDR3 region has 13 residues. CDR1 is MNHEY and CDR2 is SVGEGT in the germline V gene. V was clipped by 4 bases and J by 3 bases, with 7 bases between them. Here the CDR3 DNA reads TGTGCCAGCAGTTCCCAGATCTACAATGAGCAGTTCTTC. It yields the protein CASSSQIYNEQFF.

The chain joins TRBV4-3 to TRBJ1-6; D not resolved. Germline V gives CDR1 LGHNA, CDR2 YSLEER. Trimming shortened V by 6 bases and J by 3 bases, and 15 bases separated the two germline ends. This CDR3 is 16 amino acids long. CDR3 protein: CASRSGVPNYNSPLHF. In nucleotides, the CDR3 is TGCGCCAGCAGGAGTGGTGTTCCTAACTATAATTCACCCCTCCACTTT.

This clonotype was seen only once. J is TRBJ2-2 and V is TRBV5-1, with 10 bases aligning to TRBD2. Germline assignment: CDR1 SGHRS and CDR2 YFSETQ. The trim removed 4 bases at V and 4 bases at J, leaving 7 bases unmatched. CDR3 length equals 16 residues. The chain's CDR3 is CASSREAGGATGELFF. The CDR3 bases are TGCGCCAGCAGCCGAGAAGCGGGAGGGGCCACCGGGGAGCTGTTTTTT.

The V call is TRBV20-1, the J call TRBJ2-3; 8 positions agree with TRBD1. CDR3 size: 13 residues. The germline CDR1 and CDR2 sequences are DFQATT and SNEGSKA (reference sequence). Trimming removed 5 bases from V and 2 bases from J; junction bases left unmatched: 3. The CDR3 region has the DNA TGCAGTGCTGGGACAGGAAACACAGATACGCAGTATTTT. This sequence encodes CSAGTGNTDTQYF.

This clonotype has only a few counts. DNA of the CDR3: TGTGCCAGCACCAACTCCGGGGGATGGCCTGAGCAGTTCTTC. Translated: CASTNSGGWPEQFF. The J gene is TRBJ2-1, the V gene TRBV27; D possibly corresponds to TRBD2 (6 bases). Trimming removed 7 bases at V and 9 bases at J, with 19 bases between. Per the germline V gene, CDR1 is MNHEY and CDR2 is SMNVEV (reference sequence). The CDR3 is 14 residues long.

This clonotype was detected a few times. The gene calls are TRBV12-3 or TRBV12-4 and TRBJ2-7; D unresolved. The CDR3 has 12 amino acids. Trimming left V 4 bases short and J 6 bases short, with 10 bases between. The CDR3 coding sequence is TGTGCCAGCAGTTCAATCTTAGGCGAGCAGTACTTC. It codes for CASSSILGEQYF.

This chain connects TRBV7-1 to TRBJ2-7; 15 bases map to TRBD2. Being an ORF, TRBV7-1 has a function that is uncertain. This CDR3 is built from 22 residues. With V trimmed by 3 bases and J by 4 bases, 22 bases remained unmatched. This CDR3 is CASSSTGTSGRISGGAPYEQYF. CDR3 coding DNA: TGTGCCAGCAGCTCTACCGGGACTAGCGGGAGGATAAGTGGTGGGGCCCCGTACGAGCAGTACTTC.

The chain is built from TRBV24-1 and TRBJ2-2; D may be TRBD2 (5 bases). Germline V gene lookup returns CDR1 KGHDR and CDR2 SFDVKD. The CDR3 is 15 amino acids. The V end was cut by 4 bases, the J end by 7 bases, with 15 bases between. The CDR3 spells CATSDGKVLIGELFF. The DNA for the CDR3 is TGTGCCACCAGTGACGGGAAAGTTTTGATCGGGGAGCTGTTTTTT.

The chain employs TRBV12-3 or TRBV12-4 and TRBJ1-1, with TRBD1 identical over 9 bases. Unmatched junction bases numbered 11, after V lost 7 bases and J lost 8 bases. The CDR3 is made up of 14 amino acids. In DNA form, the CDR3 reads TGTGCCAGCACCCCCGGGACAGGGCTATGGGAAGCTTTCTTT. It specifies CASTPGTGLWEAFF.

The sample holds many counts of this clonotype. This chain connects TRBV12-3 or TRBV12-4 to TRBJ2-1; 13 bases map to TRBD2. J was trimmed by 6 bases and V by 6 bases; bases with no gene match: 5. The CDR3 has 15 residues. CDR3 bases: TGTGCCAGCAGCCTTACTAGCGGGGGGGTCAATGAGCAGTTCTTC. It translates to CASSLTSGGVNEQFF.

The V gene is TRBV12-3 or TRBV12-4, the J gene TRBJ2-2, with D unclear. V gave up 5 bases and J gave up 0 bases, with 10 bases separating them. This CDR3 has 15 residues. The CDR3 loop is CASSPTQSNTGELFF. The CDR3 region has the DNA TGTGCCAGCAGTCCGACACAGTCGAACACCGGGGAGCTGTTTTTT.

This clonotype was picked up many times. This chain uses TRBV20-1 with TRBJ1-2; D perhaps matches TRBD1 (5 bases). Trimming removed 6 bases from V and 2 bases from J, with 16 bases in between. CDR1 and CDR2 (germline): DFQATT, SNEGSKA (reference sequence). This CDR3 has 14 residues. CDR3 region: CSAGGGAENYGYTF. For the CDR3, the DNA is TGCAGTGCCGGGGGAGGGGCGGAAAACTATGGCTACACCTTC.

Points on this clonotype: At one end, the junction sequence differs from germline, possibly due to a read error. CDR3 in DNA: TGCTGTGCTAGATCTCAAGGTCAGGGTCGAGTCTCGTACTACGAGCAGTACTTC. Its translation is CCARSQGQGRVSYYEQYF. V is TRBV20-1 and J is TRBJ2-7; D may be TRBD1 (5 bases). Germline CDR1 is DFQATT and CDR2 is SNEGSKA (reference sequence). This CDR3 is built from 18 residues.

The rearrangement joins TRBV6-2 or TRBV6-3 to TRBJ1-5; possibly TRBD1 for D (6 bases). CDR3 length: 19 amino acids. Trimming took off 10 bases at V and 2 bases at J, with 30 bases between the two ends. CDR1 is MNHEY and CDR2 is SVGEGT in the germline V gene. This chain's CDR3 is CAISRKRQDTDWRNQPQHF. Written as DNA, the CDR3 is TGTGCCATCAGCCGTAAAAGACAGGACACGGATTGGCGCAATCAGCCCCAGCATTTT.

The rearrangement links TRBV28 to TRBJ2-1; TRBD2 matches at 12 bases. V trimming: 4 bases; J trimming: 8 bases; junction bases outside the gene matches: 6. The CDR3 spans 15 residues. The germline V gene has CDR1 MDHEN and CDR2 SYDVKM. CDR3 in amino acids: CASSSRTSGVYEQFF. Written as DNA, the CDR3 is TGTGCCAGCAGTTCTCGGACTAGCGGGGTATATGAGCAGTTCTTC. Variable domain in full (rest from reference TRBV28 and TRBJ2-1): DVKVTQSSRYLVKRTGEKVFLECVQDMDHENMFWYRQDPGLGLRLIYFSYDVKMKEKGDIPEGYSVSREKKERFSLILESASTNQTSMYLCASSSRTSGVYEQFFGPGTRLTVL.

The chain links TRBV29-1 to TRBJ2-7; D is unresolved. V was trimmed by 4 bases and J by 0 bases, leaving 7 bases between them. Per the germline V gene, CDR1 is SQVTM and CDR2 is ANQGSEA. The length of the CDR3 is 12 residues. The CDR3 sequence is CSVGRSSYEQYF. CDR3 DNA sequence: TGCAGCGTTGGCCGAAGCTCCTACGAGCAGTACTTC.

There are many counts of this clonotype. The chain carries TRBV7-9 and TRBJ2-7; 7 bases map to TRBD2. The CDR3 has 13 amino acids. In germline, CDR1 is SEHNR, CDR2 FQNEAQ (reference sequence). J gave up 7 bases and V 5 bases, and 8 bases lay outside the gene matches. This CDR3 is CASSHYGGNEQYF. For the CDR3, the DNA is TGTGCCAGCAGCCACTACGGGGGGAATGAGCAGTACTTC.

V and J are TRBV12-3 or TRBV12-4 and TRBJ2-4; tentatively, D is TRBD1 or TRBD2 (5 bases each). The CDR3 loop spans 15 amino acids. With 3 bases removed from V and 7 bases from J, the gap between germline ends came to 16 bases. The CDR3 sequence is CASSLGQGDGNIQYF. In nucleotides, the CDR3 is TGTGCCAGCAGTTTGGGTCAGGGAGACGGGAACATTCAGTACTTC.

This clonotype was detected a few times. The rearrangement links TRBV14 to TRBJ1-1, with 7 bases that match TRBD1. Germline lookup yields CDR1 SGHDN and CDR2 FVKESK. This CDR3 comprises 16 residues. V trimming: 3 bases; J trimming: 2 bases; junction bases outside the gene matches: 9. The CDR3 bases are TGTGCCAGCAGCCACTACCAAGGGACAGTCAACACTGAAGCTTTCTTT. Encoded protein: CASSHYQGTVNTEAFF.

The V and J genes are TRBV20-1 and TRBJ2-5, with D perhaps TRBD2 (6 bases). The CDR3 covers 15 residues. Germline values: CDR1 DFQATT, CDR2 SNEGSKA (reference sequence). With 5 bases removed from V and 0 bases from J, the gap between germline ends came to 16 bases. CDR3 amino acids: CSADPVGGYQETQYF. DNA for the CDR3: TGCAGTGCTGACCCCGTTGGGGGGTACCAAGAGACCCAGTACTTC.

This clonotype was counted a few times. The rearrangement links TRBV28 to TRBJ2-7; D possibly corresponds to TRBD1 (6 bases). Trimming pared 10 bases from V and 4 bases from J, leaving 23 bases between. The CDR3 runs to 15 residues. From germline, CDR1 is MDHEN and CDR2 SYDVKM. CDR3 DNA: TGTGCCACCCTCAACTGGGCAGGGGTCATTTACGAGCAGTACTTC. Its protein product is CATLNWAGVIYEQYF.

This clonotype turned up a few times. The CDR3 DNA reads as TGCAGCGCAGCCAAGGACAGGGGCCCAGATACGCAGTATTTT. As protein: CSAAKDRGPDTQYF. The chain recombines TRBV29-1 with TRBJ2-3; TRBD1 agrees at 9 bases. There are 14 residues in the CDR3. With V trimmed by 7 bases and J by 4 bases, 9 bases remained unmatched. Germline CDR1 reads SQVTM; CDR2 reads ANQGSEA.